The present T cell receptor (beta chain) was sequenced within a study of blood T cell repertoires in COVID-19. The assay was immunoSEQ multiplex PCR, and TCRdb's table has in-frame clones only and misses some. The sample gives 200,000 to 250,000 clones, 85% to 90% of which show up once; 1.2% is in the top ten. The sequencing input was PBMCs or T cells enriched from blood (not recorded which). This receptor was obtained from a man between 25 and 39 years old who had recovered from COVID-19.

This CDR3 reads CASSRDRIQETQYF. CDR3 sequence (DNA): TGTGCCAGCAGTCGAGACAGAATCCAAGAGACCCAGTACTTC. The chain has TRBV7-2 and TRBJ2-5, with D perhaps matching TRBD1 (5 bases). The V end was cut by 6 bases, the J end by 1 base, with 12 bases between. The CDR3 covers 14 residues. Germline CDR1 reads SGHTA; CDR2 reads FQGNSA. The full variable domain, with the rest looked up from reference TRBV7-2 and TRBJ2-5, is GAGVSQSPSNKVTEKGKDVELRCDPISGHTALYWYRQSLGQGLEFLIYFQGNSAPDKSGLPSDRFSAERTGGSVSTLTIQRTQQEDSAVYLCASSRDRIQETQYFGPGTRLLVL.